A selection of T cell receptor beta chains follows, all from one sample in a study of blood T cell repertoires in COVID-19. Assay used: immunoSEQ multiplex PCR; TCRdb lists only in-frame clones, some missing. The sample includes roughly 80,000 clones, over 70% of them seen just once. Specimen: peripheral blood. These receptors all stem from an elderly man with acute or convalescent COVID-19. Both conserved end residues are part of each CDR3. Each record gives: J gene, V gene, clone size, D gene, CDR3 DNA, CDR3 protein. The D gene is left open where the match is weak. Only part of the rows carry a size: once, few, many, or a class if the clone is expanded.

TRBJ1-2 TRBV6-5 NA NA TGTGCCAGCAGAAGCCCTGGAGGGGACTATGGCTACACCTTC CASRSPGGDYGYTF
TRBJ1-4 TRBV5-1 NA TRBD1 TGCGCCAGCAGCCAAAGACAGGGTCTAGGCGAAAAACTGTTTTTT CASSQRQGLGEKLFF
TRBJ1-4 TRBV19 NA TRBD1 TGTGCCAGTAGTACAACAGACAGGGAAATTGAAAAACTGTTTTTT CASSTTDREIEKLFF
TRBJ2-1 TRBV10-2 NA TRBD1 TGCGCCAGCAGTGATGCGAGACAGGGGGACAATGAGCAGTTCTTC CASSDARQGDNEQFF
TRBJ1-1 TRBV4-1 NA TRBD1 TGCGCCAGCAGCCGGACTGTGAGGGACAGGGCCTCTGAAGCTTTCTTT CASSRTVRDRASEAFF
TRBJ1-1 TRBV5-6 NA NA TGTGCCAGCAGCTTGGGGGGGAGGAGCACTGAAGCTTTCTTT CASSLGGRSTEAFF
TRBJ2-1 TRBV29-1 NA TRBD1 TGCAGCGTTGAAGTGTTAGGACAGGGAGACAATGAGCAGTTCTTC CSVEVLGQGDNEQFF
TRBJ1-2 TRBV24-1 NA NA TGTGCCACCAGTGATTCATACAGTGTCTACACCTTC CATSDSYSVYTF
TRBJ1-1 TRBV5-1 NA TRBD1 TGCGCCAGCAGCTCGGGGGACAGGCTAACTGAAGCTTTCTTT CASSSGDRLTEAFF
TRBJ2-5 TRBV11-2 NA TRBD2 TGTGCCAGCAGCCCATGGGGTAGCGGGGGGCTCCAAGAGACCCAGTACTTC CASSPWGSGGLQETQYF
TRBJ2-4 TRBV18 NA NA TGTGCCAGCTCACCACCGGAGGGGGCGCGAGACATTCAGTACTTC CASSPPEGARDIQYF
TRBJ2-1 TRBV6-6 medium-sized TRBD2 TGTGCCAGCAGTTACCCCAGCGGGGGGGCCCATAATGAGCAGTTCTTC CASSYPSGGAHNEQFF
TRBJ1-1 TRBV7-9 NA TRBD1 TGTGCCAGCAGCTCTCGGGACAGGGGGAACACTGAAGCTTTCTTT CASSSRDRGNTEAFF
TRBJ2-7 TRBV11-2 NA TRBD1 TGTGCCAGCAGCTTAGGGACACAGGGGTGGCAGTACTTC CASSLGTQGWQYF
TRBJ1-1 TRBV6-2/TRBV6-3 few NA TGTGCCAGCAGTTACCGGGGGAGGGGCGATAGGGCTTTCTTT CASSYRGRGDRAFF
TRBJ1-3 TRBV29-1 NA NA TGCAGCGTTGAACAGGGATTTTCCGGAAACACCATATATTTT CSVEQGFSGNTIYF
TRBJ1-1 TRBV19 few NA TGTGCCAGTAGTATTGGGGGCAGGGGTAGGACTGAAGCTTTCTTT CASSIGGRGRTEAFF
TRBJ1-5 TRBV3-1/TRBV3-2 NA TRBD1 TGTGCCAGCAGCGCCCACCCGGGACAGGGGCCGCTCAATCAGCCCCAGCATTTT CASSAHPGQGPLNQPQHF
TRBJ1-4 TRBV6-1 NA NA TGTGCCAGCAGTGCCCGTCGGGGTAGTTATGCAACTAATGAAAAACTGTTTTTT CASSARRGSYATNEKLFF
TRBJ2-1 TRBV19 NA TRBD2 TGTGCCAGTCGATCCTCCACTAGCGGGGGGGCTTATAATGAGCAGTTCTTC CASRSSTSGGAYNEQFF
TRBJ1-1 TRBV2 NA TRBD1 TGTGCCAGCAGTATACAGGGGGGCACTGAAGCTTTCTTT CASSIQGGTEAFF
TRBJ1-4 TRBV4-1 NA NA TGCGCCAGCAGCCAAACCCCAAACAGTAATGAAAAACTGTTTTTT CASSQTPNSNEKLFF
TRBJ1-2 TRBV5-6 few TRBD1 TGTGCCAGCAGCTTTCGTCTCGGACAGGGGGCTAATGGCTACACCTTC CASSFRLGQGANGYTF
TRBJ1-6 TRBV3-1/TRBV3-2 NA TRBD1 TGTGCCAGCAGCGAGGGACAGGGGAGGAATTCACCCCTCCACTTT CASSEGQGRNSPLHF
TRBJ2-5 TRBV18 NA NA TGTGCCAGCTCACCGTTCGCAGAAGAGACCCAGTACTTC CASSPFAEETQYF
TRBJ1-2 TRBV3-1/TRBV3-2 NA NA TGTGCCAGCAGCCAAGGGACACAAAATTTCTATGGCTACACCTTC CASSQGTQNFYGYTF
TRBJ1-1 TRBV6-5 NA NA TGTGCCAGCAGTTCCTCCAGGGTATACACTGAAGCTTTCTTT CASSSSRVYTEAFF
TRBJ2-3 TRBV9 NA TRBD2 TGTGCCAGCAGCTTCAGACTAGCGGGGGGGGGCACAGATACGCAGTATTTT CASSFRLAGGGTDTQYF
TRBJ1-5 TRBV2 NA TRBD1 TGTGCCAGCAGAGGAGGGATCAGGGGGGAGCCCCAGCATTTT CASRGGIRGEPQHF